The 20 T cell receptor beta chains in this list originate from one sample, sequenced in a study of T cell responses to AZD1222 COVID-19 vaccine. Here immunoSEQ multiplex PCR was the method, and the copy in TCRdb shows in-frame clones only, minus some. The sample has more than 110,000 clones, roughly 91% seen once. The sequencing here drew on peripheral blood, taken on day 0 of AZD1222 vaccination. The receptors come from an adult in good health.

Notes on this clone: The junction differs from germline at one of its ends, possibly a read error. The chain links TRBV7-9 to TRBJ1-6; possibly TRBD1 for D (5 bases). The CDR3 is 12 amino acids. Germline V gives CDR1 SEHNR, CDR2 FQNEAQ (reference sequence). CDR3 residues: CASSLFGDRRLF. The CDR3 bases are TGTGCCAGCAGCTTATTTGGGGACCGGAGGCTATTT.

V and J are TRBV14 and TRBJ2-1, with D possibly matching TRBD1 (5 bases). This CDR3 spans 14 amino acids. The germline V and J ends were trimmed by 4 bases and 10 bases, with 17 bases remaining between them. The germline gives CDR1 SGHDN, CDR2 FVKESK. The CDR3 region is CASSPLTAGYEQFF. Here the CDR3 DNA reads TGTGCCAGCAGCCCCCTCACAGCAGGGTACGAGCAGTTCTTC. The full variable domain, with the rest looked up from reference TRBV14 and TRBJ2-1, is EAGVTQFPSHSVIEKGQTVTLRCDPISGHDNLYWYRRVMGKEIKFLLHFVKESKQDESGMPNNRFLAERTGGTYSTLKVQPAELEDSGVYFCASSPLTAGYEQFFGPGTRLTVL.

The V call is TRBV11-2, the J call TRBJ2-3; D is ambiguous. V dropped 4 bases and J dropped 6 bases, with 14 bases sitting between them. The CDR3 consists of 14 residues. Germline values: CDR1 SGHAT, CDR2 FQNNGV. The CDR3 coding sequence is TGTGCCAGCAGCTCCCGATCCTCCACGGATACGCAGTATTTT. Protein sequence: CASSSRSSTDTQYF.

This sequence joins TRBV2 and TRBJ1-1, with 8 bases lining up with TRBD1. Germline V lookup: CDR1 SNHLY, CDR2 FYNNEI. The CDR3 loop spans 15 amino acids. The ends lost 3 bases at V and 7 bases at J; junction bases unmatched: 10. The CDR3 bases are TGTGCCAGCAGTGACGGGACAGGACTAGTGGGTGAAGCTTTCTTT. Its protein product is CASSDGTGLVGEAFF. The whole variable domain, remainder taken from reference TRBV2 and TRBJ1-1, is EPEVTQTPSHQVTQMGQEVILRCVPISNHLYFYWYRQILGQKVEFLVSFYNNEISEKSEIFDDQFSVERPDGSNFTLKIRSTKLEDSAMYFCASSDGTGLVGEAFFGQGTRLTVV.

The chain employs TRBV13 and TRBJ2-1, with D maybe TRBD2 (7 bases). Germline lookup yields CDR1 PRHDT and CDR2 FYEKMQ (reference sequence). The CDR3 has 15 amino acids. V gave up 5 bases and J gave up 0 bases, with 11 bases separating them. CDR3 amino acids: CASSPGEGSYNEQFF. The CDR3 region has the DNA TGTGCCAGCAGCCCAGGGGAGGGCTCCTACAATGAGCAGTTCTTC. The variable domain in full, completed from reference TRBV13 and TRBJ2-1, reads AAGVIQSPRHLIKEKRETATLKCYPIPRHDTVYWYQQGPGQDPQFLISFYEKMQSDKGSIPDRFSAQQFSDYHSELNMSSLELGDSALYFCASSPGEGSYNEQFFGPGTRLTVL.

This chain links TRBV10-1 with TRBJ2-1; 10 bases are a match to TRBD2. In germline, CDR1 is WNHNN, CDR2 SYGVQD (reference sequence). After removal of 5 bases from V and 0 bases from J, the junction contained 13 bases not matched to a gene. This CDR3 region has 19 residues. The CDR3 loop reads CASSSSGLARNDSYNEQFF. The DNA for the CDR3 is TGCGCCAGCAGTTCATCGGGACTAGCGAGAAATGACTCCTACAATGAGCAGTTCTTC.

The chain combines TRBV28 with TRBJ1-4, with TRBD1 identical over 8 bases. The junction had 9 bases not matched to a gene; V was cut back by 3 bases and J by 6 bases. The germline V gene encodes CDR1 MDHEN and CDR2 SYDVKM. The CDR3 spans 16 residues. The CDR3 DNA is TGTGCCAGCAGTTTCCACCGACAGGGGCAGGATGAAAAACTGTTTTTT. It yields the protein CASSFHRQGQDEKLFF.

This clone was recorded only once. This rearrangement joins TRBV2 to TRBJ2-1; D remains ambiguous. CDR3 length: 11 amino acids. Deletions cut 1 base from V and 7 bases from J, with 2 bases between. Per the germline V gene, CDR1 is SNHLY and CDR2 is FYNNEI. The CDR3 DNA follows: TGTGCCAGCAGTGAAGGGAATGAGCAGTTCTTC. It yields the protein CASSEGNEQFF.

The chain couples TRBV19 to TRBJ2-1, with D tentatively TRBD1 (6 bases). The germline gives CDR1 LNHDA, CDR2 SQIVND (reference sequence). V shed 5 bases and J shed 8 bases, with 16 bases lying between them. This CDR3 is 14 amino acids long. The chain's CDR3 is CASSPGQSFHEQFF. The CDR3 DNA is TGTGCCAGTAGTCCGGGACAATCCTTCCATGAGCAGTTCTTC.

The DNA for the CDR3 is TGTGCCAGCAGCTTACTCATGACTTCGGCAGGGGAGCTGTTTTTT. Translation: CASSLLMTSAGELFF. The rearrangement joins TRBV7-9 to TRBJ2-2; D call uncertain. V lost 2 bases and J lost 8, with 15 bases in between. The CDR3 has 15 residues. Germline CDR1 reads SEHNR; CDR2 reads FQNEAQ (reference sequence).

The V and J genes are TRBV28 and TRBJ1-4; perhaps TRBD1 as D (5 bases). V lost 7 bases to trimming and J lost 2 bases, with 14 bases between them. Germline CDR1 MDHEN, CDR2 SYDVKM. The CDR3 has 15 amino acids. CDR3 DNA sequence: TGTGCCAGCACCCCCGCGGGACGGACTAATGAAAAACTGTTTTTT. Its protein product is CASTPAGRTNEKLFF.

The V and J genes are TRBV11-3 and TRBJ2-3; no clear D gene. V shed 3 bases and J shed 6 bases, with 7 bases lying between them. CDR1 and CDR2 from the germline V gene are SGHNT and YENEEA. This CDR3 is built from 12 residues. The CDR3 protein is CASSFMGDTQYF. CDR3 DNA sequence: TGTGCCAGCAGCTTCATGGGGGATACGCAGTATTTT.

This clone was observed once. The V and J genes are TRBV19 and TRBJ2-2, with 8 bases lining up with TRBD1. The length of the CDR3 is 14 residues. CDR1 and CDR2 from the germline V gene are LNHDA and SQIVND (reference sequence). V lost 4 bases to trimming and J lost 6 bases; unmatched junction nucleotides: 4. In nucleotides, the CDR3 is TGTGCCAGTAGTAGGACAGGGAGTGCCGGGGAGCTGTTTTTT. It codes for CASSRTGSAGELFF. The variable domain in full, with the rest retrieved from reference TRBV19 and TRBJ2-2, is DGGITQSPKYLFRKEGQNVTLSCEQNLNHDAMYWYRQDPGQGLRLIYYSQIVNDFQKGDIAEGYSVSREKKESFPLTVTSAQKNPTAFYLCASSRTGSAGELFFGEGSRLTVL.

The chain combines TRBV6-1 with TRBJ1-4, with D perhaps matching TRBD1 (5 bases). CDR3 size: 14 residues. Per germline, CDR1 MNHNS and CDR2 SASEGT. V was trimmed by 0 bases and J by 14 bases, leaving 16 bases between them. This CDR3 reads CASSEAWTARQLFF. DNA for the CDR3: TGTGCCAGCAGTGAAGCGTGGACGGCGAGACAGCTGTTTTTT.

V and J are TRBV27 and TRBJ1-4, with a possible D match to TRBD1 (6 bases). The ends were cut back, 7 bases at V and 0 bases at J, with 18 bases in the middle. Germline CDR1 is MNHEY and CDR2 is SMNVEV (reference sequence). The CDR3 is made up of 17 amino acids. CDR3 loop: CASMIVGKGATNEKLFF. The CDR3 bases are TGTGCCAGCATGATTGTGGGGAAGGGGGCAACTAATGAAAAACTGTTTTTT.

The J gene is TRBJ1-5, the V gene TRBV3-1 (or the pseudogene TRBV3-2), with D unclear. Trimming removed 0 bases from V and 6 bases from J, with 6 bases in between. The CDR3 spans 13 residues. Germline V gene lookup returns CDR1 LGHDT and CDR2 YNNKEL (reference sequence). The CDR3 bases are TGTGCCAGCAGCCAAGATTTGGGTCAGCCCCAGCATTTT. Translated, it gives CASSQDLGQPQHF.

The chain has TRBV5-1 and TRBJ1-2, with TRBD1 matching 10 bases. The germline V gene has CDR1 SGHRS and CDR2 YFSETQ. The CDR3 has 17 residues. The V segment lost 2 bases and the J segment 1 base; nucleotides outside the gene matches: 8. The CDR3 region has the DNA TGCGCCAGCAGCTTTTCGGGACAGGGGCGACTTAACTATGGCTACACCTTC. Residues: CASSFSGQGRLNYGYTF.

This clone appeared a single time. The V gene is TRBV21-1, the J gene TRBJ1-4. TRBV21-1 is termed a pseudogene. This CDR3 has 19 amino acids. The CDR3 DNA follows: TGTGCCAGCAGCAAAGGATGCCGGGACGCCCATACTATAATGAAGAAACTGTTTTTT. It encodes CASSKGCRDAHTIMKKLFF.

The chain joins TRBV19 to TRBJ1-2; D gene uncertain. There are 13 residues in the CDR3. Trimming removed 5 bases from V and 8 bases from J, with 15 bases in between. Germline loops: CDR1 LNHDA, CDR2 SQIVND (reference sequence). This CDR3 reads CASSDRGQWGYTF. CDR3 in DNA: TGTGCCAGTAGTGATCGGGGTCAGTGGGGCTACACCTTC.

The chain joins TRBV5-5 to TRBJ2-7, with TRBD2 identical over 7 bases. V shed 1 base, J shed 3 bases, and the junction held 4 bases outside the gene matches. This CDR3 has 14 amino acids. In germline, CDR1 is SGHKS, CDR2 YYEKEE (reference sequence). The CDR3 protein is CASSLLAGDYEQYF. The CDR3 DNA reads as TGTGCCAGCAGCTTGTTGGCGGGAGACTACGAGCAGTACTTC.